The clone carrying this T cell receptor beta chain has just one count. Sequencing was designed to attain a depth spanning 1 in 200,000 to 1 in 1 million T cells. Produced via immunoSEQ multiplex PCR; TCRdb's table is partial and in-frame only. Seen here are approximately 60,000 clones, over 55% observed once, and the top ten hold 20%. The record originates from a study of cytotoxic CD8 clonotypes in ibrutinib-treated CLL. Study background: Response sampling occurred after a median around eleven months of treatment (range 6 to 36).

The sequencing used PBMCs, collected after 24 months of ibrutinib treatment. The sequence derives from a human donor with chronic lymphocytic leukemia.

CDR3 DNA: TGTGCCACCGCCCCGGACAGAAACTACGAGCAGTACTTC. Protein sequence: CATAPDRNYEQYF. The chain combines TRBV6-6 with TRBJ2-7; tentatively, D is TRBD1 (6 bases). The CDR3 is 13 residues long. V was pared by 10 bases and J by 3 bases, with 16 bases between. The germline V gene has CDR1 MNHNY and CDR2 SVGAGI (reference sequence).